This is a list of T cell receptor beta chains from one sample in a study of cytomegalovirus exposure and HLA in healthy donors. Here immunoSEQ multiplex PCR was the method, and the copy in TCRdb shows in-frame clones only, minus some. The sample contains 55,000 to 75,000 clones, roughly 94% of which appear only once. The sequenced material came from PBMCs. The receptor set was obtained from a young woman in good health and CMV-seropositive. CDR3s include the opening cysteine and the closing phenylalanine or tryptophan.

TRBJ2-1,TRBV5-4,CASSCCGTGGYNEQFF
TRBJ2-3,TRBV5-1,CASSLAEGVTDTQYF
TRBJ2-3,TRBV7-2,CASSLADRRQVDTQYF
TRBJ2-2,TRBV7-2,CASSPYPNTGELFF
TRBJ2-6,TRBV4-3,CASSQRPPRRRISSGANVLTF
TRBJ1-1,TRBV7-8,CASSSDRTTEAFF
TRBJ2-5,TRBV7-8,CASTPSGGRGTQYF
TRBJ1-2,TRBV27,CASSTRGDYGYTF
TRBJ1-1,TRBV19,CASSTPVSGVGAFF
TRBJ1-1,TRBV30,CAWSVGGGTEAFF
TRBJ2-7,TRBV30,CAWSKSQFFGGGGALGEQYF
TRBJ2-3,TRBV11-2,CASSQTGDTQYF
TRBJ1-2,TRBV7-9,CASSQRTGGAAKGYTF
TRBJ1-4,TRBV9,CASSPRTGLTPTNEKLFF
TRBJ2-5,TRBV27,CASSSGLLKETQYF
TRBJ2-5,TRBV27,CASSFVPPTGETQYF
TRBJ2-3,TRBV27,CASSWPGSDTQYF
TRBJ1-5,TRBV30,CAWSKGSRSGAQPQHF
TRBJ1-4,TRBV7-8,CASSSPGTGQPNEKLFF
TRBJ1-2,TRBV7-3,CASSSDRSYGYTF
TRBJ2-3,TRBV18,CASSPRTTSTDTQYF
TRBJ2-7,TRBV5-5,CASSAAIEQYF
TRBJ2-2,TRBV7-3,CASSPRLAGGLGELFF
TRBJ2-3,TRBV10-1,CASILMRVSTDTQYF
TRBJ2-4,TRBV7-8,CASSLNGAKNIQYF
TRBJ2-7,TRBV11-2,CASSFYRTYEQYF
TRBJ2-3,TRBV2,CASSQSVYSTDTQYF
TRBJ2-1,TRBV10-2,CASRPGTRDEQFF
TRBJ2-7,TRBV6-5,CASGRRGWSSFEQYF
TRBJ2-7,TRBV4-2,CASSQQTGTGALYEQYF